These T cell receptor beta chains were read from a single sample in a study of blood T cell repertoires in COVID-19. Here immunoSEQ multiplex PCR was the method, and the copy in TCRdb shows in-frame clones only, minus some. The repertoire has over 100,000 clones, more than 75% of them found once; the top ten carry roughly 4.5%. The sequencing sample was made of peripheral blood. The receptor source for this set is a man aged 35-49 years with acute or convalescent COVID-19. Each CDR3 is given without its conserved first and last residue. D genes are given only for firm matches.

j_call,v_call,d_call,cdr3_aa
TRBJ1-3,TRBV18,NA,ASSPVQDSSGNTIY
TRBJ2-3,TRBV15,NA,ATSRDRGLGTDTQY
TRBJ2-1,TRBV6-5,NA,ASRPSSRYNEQF
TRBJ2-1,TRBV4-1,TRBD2,ASSQRTSGVSEQF
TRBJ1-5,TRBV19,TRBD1,ASSIQGENQPQH
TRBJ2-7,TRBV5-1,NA,ASQPRPGSSYEQY
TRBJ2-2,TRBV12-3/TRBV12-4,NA,ASSWATGELF
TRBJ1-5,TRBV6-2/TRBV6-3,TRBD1,ASSRQGREPQH
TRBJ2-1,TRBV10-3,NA,AISESAENEQF
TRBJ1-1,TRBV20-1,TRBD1,SASPGQKAF
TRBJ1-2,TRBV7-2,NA,ASSLVATGSYT
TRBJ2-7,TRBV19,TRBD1,ASGTGVEQY
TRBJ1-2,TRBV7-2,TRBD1,ASSLRQGAYGYT
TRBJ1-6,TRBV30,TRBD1,AWSVGRGNSPLH
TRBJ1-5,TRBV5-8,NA,ASSGANQPQH
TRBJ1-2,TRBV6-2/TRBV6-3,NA,ASSYSTVNYGYT
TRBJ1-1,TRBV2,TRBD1,AGRQGLDTEAF
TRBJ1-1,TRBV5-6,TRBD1,ASSLVTGGSSTEAF
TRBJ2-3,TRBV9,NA,ASSVTGDLRDTQY
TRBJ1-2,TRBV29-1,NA,SVEQGSGYT
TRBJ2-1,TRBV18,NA,ASSPARGYVQNEQF
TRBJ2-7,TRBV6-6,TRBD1,ASSYQWTGNEQY
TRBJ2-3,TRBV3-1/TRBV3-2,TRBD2,ASSHLPGTSGTDTQY
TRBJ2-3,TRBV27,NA,ASSSTDTQY
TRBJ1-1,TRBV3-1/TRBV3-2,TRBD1,ASSQDFGTGNTEAF
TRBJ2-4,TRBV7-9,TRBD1,ASSQGGSSKNIQY
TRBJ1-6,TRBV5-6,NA,ASSKRDFGSPLH
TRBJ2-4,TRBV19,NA,ASTLRGGKNIQY
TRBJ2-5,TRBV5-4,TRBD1,ASSTDDRGETQY
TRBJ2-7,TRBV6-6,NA,ASTYWDTLYEQY
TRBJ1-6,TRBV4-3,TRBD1,ASSQDRGERPLH
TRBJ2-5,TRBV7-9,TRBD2,ASSLQLAGPWRETQY
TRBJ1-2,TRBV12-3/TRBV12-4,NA,ASSQDSGYGYT
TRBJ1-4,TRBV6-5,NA,ASSLRDVDEKLF
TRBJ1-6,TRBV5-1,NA,ASSLADGETPLH
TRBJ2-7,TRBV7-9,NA,ASSPPGDDEQY
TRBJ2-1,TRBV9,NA,ASSSVGVSYNEQF
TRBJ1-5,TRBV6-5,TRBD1,ASSYSLVRGRQPQH